This T cell receptor (beta chain) is from a study of cytomegalovirus exposure and HLA in healthy donors. Primers for the PCR totalled 60 Vbeta and 13 Jbeta. Repertoires were generated with immunoSEQ multiplex PCR, while TCRdb's copy carries only in-frame clones and drops some. The table shows some 85,000 clones, with 76% occurring only once. In germline, CDR1 is SQVTM, CDR2 ANQGSEA. The CDR3 length is 11 residues. After removal of 7 bases from V and 5 bases from J, the junction contained 3 bases not matched to a gene. About this clone: What it binds is not known.

Findings of the study overall: CMV serostatus was the only immune exposure information that was available.

The sequence came from a male donor in good health and CMV-seronegative. What was sequenced was PBMCs. V usage is TRBV29-1 and J usage is TRBJ1-2, with TRBD1 matching 8 bases. The DNA for the CDR3 is TGCAGCGGGGGACAGGAGTATGGCTACACCTTC. It translates to CSGGQEYGYTF.